Below are 32 T cell receptor beta chains sequenced from a single sample in a study of spatial heterogeneity in lung cancer. For these receptors, no antigen is known. Study outcomes and limitations: Tumors with more nonsynonymous mutations had more expanded intratumoral alpha and beta TCRs.

Each CDR3 protein gets one entry after TCRdb re-called the 5' RACE reads with MiXCR. The table lists 6,000 or so distinct CDR3 sequences, about 8% of them singletons, with around 30% in the top ten. This sample's time point: sample taken at primary tumor resection. This material consisted of lung tumor tissue, taken at surgery. The receptors were gathered from a female donor with early-stage non-small cell lung cancer.

By share, this clonotype counts as medium-sized. The library was designed around alpha chains, so this beta chain is a stray read whose abundance carries little weight. The rearrangement links TRBV20-1 to TRBJ2-1; 7 nucleotides agree with TRBD2. Germline V CDR1 and CDR2: DFQATT, SNEGSKA (reference sequence). V lost 3 bases to trimming and J lost 7 bases; unmatched junction nucleotides: 15. This CDR3 is 16 amino acids long. CDR3 in DNA: TGCAGTGCTAGCAAGTGGGCGGGAGTCGTTATGAATGAGCAGTTCTTC. This sequence encodes CSASKWAGVVMNEQFF.

In this sample, this clonotype turned up many times. This beta chain is a stray sequence in a library constructed for alpha chains; its clone size is not meaningful. This chain links TRBV12-3 or TRBV12-4 with TRBJ2-1; 11 bases line up with TRBD2. V shed 2 bases, J shed 6 bases, and the junction held 3 bases outside the gene matches. The CDR3 has 15 amino acids. Here the CDR3 DNA reads TGTGCCAGCAGTTTATTAGGACTAGCGGGCAATGAGCAGTTCTTC. The encoded protein is CASSLLGLAGNEQFF.

There are many counts of this clonotype. This beta chain was picked up by a library intended for alpha chains and is off target, so its count carries little meaning. V usage is TRBV5-1 and J usage is TRBJ2-3; 10 bases match TRBD1. With 1 base clipped from V and 4 bases from J, the junction kept 3 bases outside the gene matches. Per germline, CDR1 SGHRS and CDR2 YFSETQ. This CDR3 comprises 15 residues. CDR3 DNA: TGCGCCAGCAGCTTGCACGGGACAGGGGCAGATACGCAGTATTTT. Translated, it gives CASSLHGTGADTQYF.

In this sample, this clonotype is medium-sized. This beta chain represents an off-target read in a library built for alpha chains; its size is of limited meaning. The rearrangement links TRBV29-1 to TRBJ2-1; the match to TRBD2 covers 11 bases. In germline, CDR1 is SQVTM, CDR2 ANQGSEA. The CDR3 is 15 residues long. V lost 3 bases and J lost 7; bases outside the gene matches: 8. CDR3: CSVEVVAGGWNEQFF. The CDR3 DNA sequence: TGCAGCGTTGAGGTTGTAGCGGGAGGGTGGAATGAGCAGTTCTTC.

This clonotype was counted many times. This beta chain came through as a stray read in a library set up for alpha chains, and its size says little. CDR3 amino acids: CASSPTRRGYEQYF. In DNA, the CDR3 is TGTGCCAGCAGCCCAACCAGACGAGGATACGAGCAGTACTTC. V is TRBV7-2 and J is TRBJ2-7, with D unresolved. The CDR3 sequence is 14 residues long. Trimming stripped 5 bases from V and 4 bases from J, with 15 bases between. Per germline, CDR1 SGHTA and CDR2 FQGNSA. Together with reference TRBV7-2 and TRBJ2-7, the CDR3 gives the full variable domain: GAGVSQSPSNKVTEKGKDVELRCDPISGHTALYWYRQSLGQGLEFLIYFQGNSAPDKSGLPSDRFSAERTGGSVSTLTIQRTQQEDSAVYLCASSPTRRGYEQYFGPGTRLTVT.

This clonotype came up many times. In a library made to pick up alpha chains, this beta chain is a stray read with a size that means little. J is TRBJ1-2 and V is TRBV9; D remains ambiguous. Trimming shortened V by 4 bases and J by 2 bases, and 12 bases separated the two germline ends. The CDR3 is made up of 14 amino acids. Germline CDR1 reads SGDLS; CDR2 reads YYNGEE. CDR3 bases: TGTGCCAGCAGCCCCCGGTCCGGAAACTATGGCTACACCTTC. Encoded protein: CASSPRSGNYGYTF.

By share of the sample, this clonotype is medium-sized (0.01 to 0.1%). Because the library targeted alpha chains, this beta chain is an off-target read whose size means little. The chain has TRBV7-2 and TRBJ2-7; perhaps TRBD1 as D (5 bases). Germline V gene lookup returns CDR1 SGHTA and CDR2 FQGNSA. V lost 5 bases and J lost 7, with 15 bases in between. This CDR3 has 13 residues. CDR3 loop: CASSLGPEREQYF. In DNA form, the CDR3 reads TGTGCCAGCAGCCTGGGGCCGGAGCGTGAGCAGTACTTC.

This clonotype was counted many times. For a library built for alpha chains, this beta chain is a stray read; little rests on its size. This chain links TRBV18 with TRBJ1-5, with no clear D. Trimming took off 2 bases at V and 3 bases at J, with 5 bases between the two ends. Germline loops: CDR1 KGHSH, CDR2 LQKENI. This CDR3 is built from 13 residues. The chain's CDR3 is CASSPENNQPQHF. CDR3 coding DNA: TGTGCCAGCTCACCAGAGAACAATCAGCCCCAGCATTTT.

This clonotype showed up just a few times. This beta chain appears as a stray read in a library generated for alpha chains; its size is not informative. This chain connects TRBV11-2 to TRBJ1-5; tentatively, D is TRBD1 (5 bases). The germline gives CDR1 SGHAT, CDR2 FQNNGV. The length of the CDR3 is 14 residues. V was shortened by 5 bases and J by 4 bases, with 12 bases between the two germline ends. The CDR3 protein is CASSLSDSNQPQHF. The DNA for the CDR3 is TGTGCCAGCAGCCTCTCAGACAGTAATCAGCCCCAGCATTTT.

This clonotype was detected many times. Because the library targeted alpha chains, this beta chain is an off-target read whose size means little. The genes are TRBV20-1 and TRBJ2-1; 8 bases fit TRBD2. V gave up 3 bases and J gave up 2 bases; unmatched junction bases: 15. Germline V gives CDR1 DFQATT, CDR2 SNEGSKA (reference sequence). The CDR3 contains 18 residues. This CDR3 reads CSARKGAGAMGAYNEQFF. CDR3 coding DNA: TGCAGTGCTAGGAAGGGAGCGGGAGCAATGGGGGCCTACAATGAGCAGTTCTTC.

This clonotype came up many times. This beta chain slipped into a library made for alpha chains as a stray read, so its size is not meaningful. The chain uses TRBV18 and TRBJ2-7, with 14 positions matching TRBD2. The CDR3 is 18 amino acids. Trimming took 3 bases from V and 5 from J; bases not matched to a gene: 12. Germline values: CDR1 KGHSH, CDR2 LQKENI. CDR3 DNA: TGTGCCAGCTCACCTAACCCACCTGGGACTAGCGGGAGTCACGAGCAGTACTTC. Translated, it gives CASSPNPPGTSGSHEQYF.

This clonotype was found many times. This beta chain appears as a stray read in a library generated for alpha chains; its size is not informative. The V and J genes are TRBV7-2 and TRBJ1-1, with 7 positions matching TRBD1. The CDR3 runs to 14 residues. Unmatched junction bases numbered 4, after V lost 5 bases and J lost 1 base. Germline CDR1 is SGHTA and CDR2 is FQGNSA. The CDR3 DNA follows: TGTGCCAGCAGCGCCGGGACAGCGAACACTGAAGCTTTCTTT. This gives the protein CASSAGTANTEAFF.

This clonotype showed up many times. This beta chain is an unintended read in a library built for alpha chains; its size means little. This rearrangement joins TRBV18 to TRBJ2-2; the D gene is possibly TRBD1 (6 bases). CDR1 is KGHSH and CDR2 is LQKENI in the germline V gene. CDR3 length equals 15 residues. The V and J ends lost 3 bases and 2 bases respectively, with 10 bases between them. The CDR3 loop reads CASSPGTHNTGELFF. The CDR3 DNA is TGTGCCAGCTCACCTGGGACACATAACACCGGGGAGCTGTTTTTT.

This clonotype is judged medium-sized. Since it is a stray read in a library aimed at alpha chains, this beta chain has a size that is not meaningful. V and J are TRBV5-1 and TRBJ2-1; a weak D match, TRBD1 (5 bases). The V gene lost 0 bases and the J gene lost 6 bases, with 7 bases spanning the gap. The CDR3 loop spans 13 amino acids. In germline, CDR1 is SGHRS, CDR2 YFSETQ. This chain's CDR3 is CASSLEGANEQFF. CDR3 sequence (DNA): TGCGCCAGCAGCTTGGAAGGGGCCAATGAGCAGTTCTTC.

This clonotype was counted at least ten times. This beta chain is a stray sequence in a library constructed for alpha chains; its clone size is not meaningful. This sequence joins TRBV11-2 and TRBJ2-2; no definite D call. V shed 5 bases and J shed 7 bases, with 11 bases lying between them. The CDR3 is made up of 13 amino acids. Germline assignment: CDR1 SGHAT and CDR2 FQNNGV. The CDR3 nucleotides are TGTGCCAGCAGCCCTACCGTGAACGGGGAGCTGTTTTTT. Its protein is CASSPTVNGELFF.

This clonotype was counted ten times or more. The library was prepared for alpha chains; this beta chain is a stray read, so its frequency means little. This chain joins TRBV29-1 and TRBJ2-1; 8 nucleotides line up with TRBD2. There are 15 residues in the CDR3. The germline CDR1 and CDR2 sequences are SQVTM and ANQGSEA. Losses at the gene ends were 3 bases for V and 5 bases for J; bases not matched to a gene: 9. CDR3 DNA: TGCAGCGTTGATACGGCGCGGGGGGCCAACAATGAGCAGTTCTTC. Its protein product is CSVDTARGANNEQFF.

This clonotype was seen only a few times. Since it is a stray read in a library aimed at alpha chains, this beta chain has a size that is not meaningful. The chain combines TRBV10-3 with TRBJ2-7; D unclear. The V gene lost 5 bases and the J gene lost 6 bases, with 8 bases spanning the gap. From germline, CDR1 is ENHRY and CDR2 SYGVKD. The CDR3 loop spans 11 amino acids. The CDR3 nucleotides read TGTGCCATCAGTACCGGTCCCGAGCAGTACTTC. Residues: CAISTGPEQYF.

This clonotype counts as large. This beta chain is off target for a library built for alpha chains, so its abundance means little. In DNA, the CDR3 is TGTGCCAGCAGTCTGGGTAGCACTGAAGCTTTCTTT. Its translation is CASSLGSTEAFF. The J gene is TRBJ1-1, the V gene TRBV14, with D unresolved. The CDR3 covers 12 residues. The germline CDR1 and CDR2 sequences are SGHDN and FVKESK. Trimming shortened V by 6 bases and J by 4 bases, and 9 bases separated the two germline ends.

By share of the sample, this clonotype is medium-sized. A library prepared for alpha chains yielded this beta chain as an off-target read; its size is of little meaning. The rearrangement links TRBV10-3 to TRBJ1-1; D unclear. The CDR3 consists of 13 residues. With 6 bases removed from V and 4 bases from J, the gap between germline ends came to 12 bases. Germline lookup yields CDR1 ENHRY and CDR2 SYGVKD. CDR3 sequence reads: CAIRTNIRTEAFF. The DNA of the CDR3 is TGTGCCATCAGGACCAACATACGCACTGAAGCTTTCTTT.

This clonotype is medium-sized by share. Because this beta chain is a stray read in a library intended to capture alpha chains, its abundance should not be given much weight. The chain has TRBV7-8 and TRBJ2-2; D uncertain. Trimming removed 5 bases at V and 4 bases at J, with 14 bases between. CDR1 and CDR2 (germline): SGHVS, FQNEAQ. The CDR3 contains 15 residues. The CDR3 loop reads CASSPRGTFTGELFF. The CDR3 DNA follows: TGTGCCAGCAGCCCCCGTGGCACCTTCACCGGGGAGCTGTTTTTT.

This clonotype was counted many times. A library prepared for alpha chains yielded this beta chain as an off-target read; its size is of little meaning. The chain has TRBV6-2 or TRBV6-3 and TRBJ1-5, with D maybe TRBD1 (5 bases). CDR1 is MNHEY, CDR2 SVGEGT, per germline. There are 14 residues in the CDR3. V lost 9 bases to trimming and J lost 0 bases, with 12 bases between them. The CDR3 nucleotides are TGTGCCAGTTGCCGGGGGAATAGCAATCAGCCCCAGCATTTT. The encoded protein is CASCRGNSNQPQHF.

Notes on this clonotype: With a much larger clone just one base away, this may be a read error. Since it is a stray read in a library aimed at alpha chains, this beta chain has a size that is not meaningful. The chain recombines TRBV20-1 with TRBJ1-6; 7 bases agree with TRBD1. The CDR3 spans 15 residues. Germline V gene data show CDR1 as DFQATT and CDR2 as SNEGSKA (reference sequence). Losses at the gene ends were 5 bases for V and 10 bases for J; bases not matched to a gene: 14. DNA for the CDR3: TGCAGTGCTGGATTCAAAACAGGGGCCGGCTCACCCCTCCACTTT. Translated, it gives CSAGFKTGAGSPLHF.

By proportion, this clonotype is medium-sized (0.01 to 0.1%). The size of this beta chain means little, since it is a stray read in a library made for alpha chains. V and J are TRBV7-2 and TRBJ1-5; D is uncertain. The germline V and J ends were trimmed by 6 bases and 2 bases, with 8 bases remaining between them. The CDR3 has 13 amino acids. CDR1 is SGHTA and CDR2 is FQGNSA in the germline V gene. CDR3 bases: TGTGCCAGCAGTCGGGGTGGCAATCAGCCCCAGCATTTT. This translates into CASSRGGNQPQHF.

This clonotype was found many times. Since the library was made to target alpha chains, this beta chain is a stray read and its abundance is not meaningful. This chain joins TRBV2 and TRBJ2-2, with TRBD1 matching 9 bases. CDR3 length: 15 residues. V lost 6 bases and J lost 4; bases outside the gene matches: 6. Germline V gene data show CDR1 as SNHLY and CDR2 as FYNNEI. The CDR3 bases are TGTGCCAGCAGGTTGGACAGGGGTGGCACCGGGGAGCTGTTTTTT. It codes for CASRLDRGGTGELFF.

This clonotype has ten or more counts. The library was built for alpha chains, so this beta chain is an off-target read and its size means little. The chain carries TRBV9 and TRBJ1-6, with D tentatively TRBD1 (6 bases). This CDR3 comprises 14 residues. Looked up from germline, CDR1 is SGDLS and CDR2 is YYNGEE. The V and J ends lost 9 bases and 5 bases respectively, with 15 bases between them. In nucleotides, the CDR3 is TGTGCCACATCCCGGGGGCCGAATAATTCACCCCTCCACTTT. This sequence encodes CATSRGPNNSPLHF.

Within the sample, this clonotype is medium-sized. The library was built for alpha chains, so this beta chain is an off-target read and its size means little. J is TRBJ2-3 and V is TRBV6-2 or TRBV6-3, with 14 bases lining up with TRBD2. The CDR3 covers 14 residues. The germline gives CDR1 MNHEY, CDR2 SVGEGT. With 6 bases clipped from V and 5 bases from J, the junction kept 1 base outside the gene matches. This CDR3 is CASRTSGRGDTQYF. The CDR3 coding sequence is TGTGCCAGCAGGACTAGCGGGAGGGGAGATACGCAGTATTTT.

By sample fraction, this clonotype is medium-sized. This beta chain lies outside the target of a library built for alpha chains; its clone size means little. This chain links TRBV12-3 or TRBV12-4 with TRBJ2-5, with TRBD2 matching over 10 bases. The trim removed 8 bases at V and 2 bases at J, leaving 5 bases unmatched. This CDR3 comprises 14 residues. The CDR3 loop reads CASAGSGGQETQYF. CDR3 sequence (DNA): TGTGCCAGCGCCGGTAGCGGGGGGCAAGAGACCCAGTACTTC.

Ten or more counts support this clonotype. A library prepared for alpha chains yielded this beta chain as an off-target read; its size is of little meaning. V usage is TRBV12-3 or TRBV12-4 and J usage is TRBJ2-7, with D hard to call. Trimming left V 6 bases short and J 3 bases short, with 12 bases between. The CDR3 contains 13 residues. CDR3 loop: CASSLPDGYEQYF. CDR3 nucleotide sequence: TGTGCCAGCAGCCTCCCAGACGGCTACGAGCAGTACTTC.

Many counts were recorded for this clonotype. Because this beta chain is a stray read in a library intended to capture alpha chains, its abundance should not be given much weight. V usage is TRBV6-5 and J usage is TRBJ2-7, with 9 nucleotides matching TRBD1. J gave up 6 bases and V 6 bases, and 12 bases lay outside the gene matches. Germline CDR1 reads MNHEY; CDR2 reads SVGAGI. CDR3 size: 15 residues. CDR3 coding DNA: TGTGCCAGCAGCCCCGGGACAGGGAAGACGTCCGAGCAGTACTTC. This encodes CASSPGTGKTSEQYF.

A remark on this clonotype: In a library made to pick up alpha chains, this beta chain is a stray read with a size that means little. V gene TRBV6-6 combines with J gene TRBJ1-4, with 7 bases fitting TRBD1. The CDR3 runs to 16 residues. Trimming at V came to 1 base and at J to 4 bases, leaving 6 bases not matched to a gene. Germline V gives CDR1 MNHNY, CDR2 SVGAGI (reference sequence). The CDR3 here is CASSYLGRGYNEKLFF. CDR3 nucleotides: TGTGCCAGCAGTTACTTAGGCAGGGGGTATAATGAAAAACTGTTTTTT.

Ten or more counts support this clonotype. Since the library was made to target alpha chains, this beta chain is a stray read and its abundance is not meaningful. The chain has TRBV3-1 and TRBJ2-5; no firm D call. The CDR3 is made up of 13 amino acids. Germline lookup yields CDR1 LGHDT and CDR2 YNNKEL (reference sequence). Deletions cut 4 bases from V and 2 bases from J, with 8 bases between. The CDR3 coding sequence is TGTGCCAGCAGCCCCCGCCTGCAAGAGACCCAGTACTTC. It specifies CASSPRLQETQYF.

The sample holds many counts of this clonotype. This beta chain was picked up by a library intended for alpha chains and is off target, so its count carries little meaning. The chain uses TRBV28 and TRBJ1-5; D unclear. CDR1 MDHEN and CDR2 SYDVKM come from the germline V gene. V shed 6 bases and J shed 5 bases, with 20 bases lying between them. CDR3 length: 16 residues. DNA of the CDR3: TGTGCCAGCAGCGCGTCAAGGCCACCCCCATATCAGCCCCAGCATTTT. Its protein product is CASSASRPPPYQPQHF.